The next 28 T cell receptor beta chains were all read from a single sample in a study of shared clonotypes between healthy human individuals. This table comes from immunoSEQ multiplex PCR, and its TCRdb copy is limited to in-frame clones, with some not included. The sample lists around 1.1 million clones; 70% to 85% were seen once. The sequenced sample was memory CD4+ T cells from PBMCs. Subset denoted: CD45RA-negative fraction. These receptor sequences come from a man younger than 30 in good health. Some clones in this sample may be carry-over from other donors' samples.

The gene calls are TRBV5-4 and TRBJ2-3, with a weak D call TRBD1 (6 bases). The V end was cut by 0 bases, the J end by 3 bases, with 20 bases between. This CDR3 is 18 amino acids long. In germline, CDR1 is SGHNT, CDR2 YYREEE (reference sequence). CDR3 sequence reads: CASSLAMDSRSATDTQYF. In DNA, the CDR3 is TGTGCCAGCAGCTTGGCAATGGACAGTCGTAGTGCGACAGATACGCAGTATTTT.

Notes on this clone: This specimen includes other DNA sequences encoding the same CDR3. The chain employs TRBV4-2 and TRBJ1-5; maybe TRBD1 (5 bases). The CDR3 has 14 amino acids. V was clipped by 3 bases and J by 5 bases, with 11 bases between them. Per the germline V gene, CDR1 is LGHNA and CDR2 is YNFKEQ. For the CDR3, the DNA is TGTGCCAGCAGCCACCCTGGGACCGATCAGCCCCAGCATTTT. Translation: CASSHPGTDQPQHF.

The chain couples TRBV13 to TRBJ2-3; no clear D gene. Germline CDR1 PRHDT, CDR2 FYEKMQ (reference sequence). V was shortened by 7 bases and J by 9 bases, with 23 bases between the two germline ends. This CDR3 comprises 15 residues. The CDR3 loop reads CASTPPGHLKGTQYF. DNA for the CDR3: TGTGCCAGCACCCCACCGGGCCATCTAAAAGGGACGCAGTATTTT. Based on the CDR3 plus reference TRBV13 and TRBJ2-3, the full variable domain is AAGVIQSPRHLIKEKRETATLKCYPIPRHDTVYWYQQGPGQDPQFLISFYEKMQSDKGSIPDRFSAQQFSDYHSELNMSSLELGDSALYFCASTPPGHLKGTQYFGPGTRLTVL.

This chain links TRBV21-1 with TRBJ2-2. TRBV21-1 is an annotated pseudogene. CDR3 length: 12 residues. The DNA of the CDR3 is TGTGCCAGCAGCAGGGATCCCGGGGAGCTGTTTTTT. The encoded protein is CASSRDPGELFF.

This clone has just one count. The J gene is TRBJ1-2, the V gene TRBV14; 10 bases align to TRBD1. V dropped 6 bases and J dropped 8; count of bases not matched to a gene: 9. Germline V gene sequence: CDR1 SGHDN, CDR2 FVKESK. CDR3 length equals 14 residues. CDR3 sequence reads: CASRQTGGAGGYTF. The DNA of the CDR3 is TGTGCCAGCAGACAGACAGGGGGCGCGGGCGGCTACACCTTC.

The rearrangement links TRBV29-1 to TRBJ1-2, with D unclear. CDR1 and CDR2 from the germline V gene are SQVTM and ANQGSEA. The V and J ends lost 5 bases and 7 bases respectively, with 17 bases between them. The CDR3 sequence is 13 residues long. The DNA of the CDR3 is TGCAGCGTTCACCGTCGGAACTCCGGTGGCTACACCTTC. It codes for CSVHRRNSGGYTF.

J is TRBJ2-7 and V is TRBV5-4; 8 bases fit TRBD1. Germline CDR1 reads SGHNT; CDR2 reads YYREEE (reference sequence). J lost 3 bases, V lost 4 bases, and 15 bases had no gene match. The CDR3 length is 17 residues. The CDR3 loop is CASSPGQGLGPDYEQYF. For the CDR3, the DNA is TGTGCCAGCAGCCCTGGACAGGGCTTGGGGCCCGACTACGAGCAGTACTTC.

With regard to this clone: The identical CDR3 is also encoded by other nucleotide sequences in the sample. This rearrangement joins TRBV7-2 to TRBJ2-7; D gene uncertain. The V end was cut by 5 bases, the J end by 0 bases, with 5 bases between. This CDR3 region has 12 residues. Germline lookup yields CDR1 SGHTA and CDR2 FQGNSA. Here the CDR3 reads CASSPSSYEQYF. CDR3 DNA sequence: TGTGCCAGCAGCCCTTCCTCCTACGAGCAGTACTTC.

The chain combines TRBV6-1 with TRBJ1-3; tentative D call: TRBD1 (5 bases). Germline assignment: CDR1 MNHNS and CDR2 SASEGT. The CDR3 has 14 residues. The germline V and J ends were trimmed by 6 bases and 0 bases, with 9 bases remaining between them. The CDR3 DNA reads TGTGCCAGCAGAGCCAGGGCCTCTGGAAACACCATATATTTT. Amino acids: CASRARASGNTIYF.

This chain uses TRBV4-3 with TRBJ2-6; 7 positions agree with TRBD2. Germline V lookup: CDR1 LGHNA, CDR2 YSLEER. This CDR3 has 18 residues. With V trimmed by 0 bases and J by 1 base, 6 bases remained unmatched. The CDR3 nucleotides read TGCGCCAGCAGCCAAGATGGGAGGGTCGGATCTGGGGCCAACGTCCTGACTTTC. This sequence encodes CASSQDGRVGSGANVLTF.

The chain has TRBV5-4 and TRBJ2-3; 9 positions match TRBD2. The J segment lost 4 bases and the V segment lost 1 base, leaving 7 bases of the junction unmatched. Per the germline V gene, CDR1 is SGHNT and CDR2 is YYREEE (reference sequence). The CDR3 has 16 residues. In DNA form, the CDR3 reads TGTGCCAGCAGCTTGAGGGCGGGAGGGTTGGCAGATACGCAGTATTTT. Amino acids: CASSLRAGGLADTQYF.

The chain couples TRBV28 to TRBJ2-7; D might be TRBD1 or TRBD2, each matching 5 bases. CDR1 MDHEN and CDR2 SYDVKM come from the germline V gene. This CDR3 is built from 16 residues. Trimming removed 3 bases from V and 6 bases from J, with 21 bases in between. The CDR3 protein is CASSLISARVSPEQYF. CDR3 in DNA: TGTGCCAGCAGTTTGATTAGCGCCAGGGTCAGCCCCGAGCAGTACTTC.

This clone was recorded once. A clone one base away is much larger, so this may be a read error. The CDR3 reads CASSGTSGSTDTQYF. As DNA, the CDR3 is TGTGCCAGCAGCGGGACTAGCGGGAGCACAGATACGCAGTATTTT. This rearrangement joins TRBV9 to TRBJ2-3; 11 nucleotides align to TRBD2. The J segment lost 0 bases and the V segment lost 3 bases, leaving 0 bases of the junction unmatched. Germline CDR1 is SGDLS and CDR2 is YYNGEE. This CDR3 region has 15 residues. The full variable domain, its missing parts supplied by reference TRBV9 and TRBJ2-3, is DSGVTQTPKHLITATGQRVTLRCSPRSGDLSVYWYQQSLDQGLQFLIQYYNGEERAKGNILERFSAQQFPDLHSELNLSSLELGDSALYFCASSGTSGSTDTQYFGPGTRLTVL.

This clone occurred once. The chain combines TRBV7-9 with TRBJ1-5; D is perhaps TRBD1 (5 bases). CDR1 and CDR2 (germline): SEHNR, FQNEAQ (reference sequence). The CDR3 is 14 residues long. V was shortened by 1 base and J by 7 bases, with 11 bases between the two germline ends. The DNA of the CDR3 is TGTGCCAGCAGCTTAGTAGGGGAGGGACAGCCCCAGCATTTT. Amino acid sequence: CASSLVGEGQPQHF.

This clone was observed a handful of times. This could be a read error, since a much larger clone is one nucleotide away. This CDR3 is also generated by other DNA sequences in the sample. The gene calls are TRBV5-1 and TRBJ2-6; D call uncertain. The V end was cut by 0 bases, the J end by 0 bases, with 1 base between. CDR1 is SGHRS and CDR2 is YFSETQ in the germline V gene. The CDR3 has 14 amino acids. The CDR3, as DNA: TGCGCCAGCAGCTTGGACTCTGGGGCCAACGTCCTGACTTTC. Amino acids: CASSLDSGANVLTF. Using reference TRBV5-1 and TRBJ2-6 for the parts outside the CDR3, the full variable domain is KAGVTQTPRYLIKTRGQQVTLSCSPISGHRSVSWYQQTPGQGLQFLFEYFSETQRNKGNFPGRFSGRQFSNSRSEMNVSTLELGDSALYLCASSLDSGANVLTFGAGSRLTVL.

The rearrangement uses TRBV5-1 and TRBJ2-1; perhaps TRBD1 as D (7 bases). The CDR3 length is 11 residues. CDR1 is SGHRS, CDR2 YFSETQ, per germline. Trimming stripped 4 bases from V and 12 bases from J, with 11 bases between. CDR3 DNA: TGCGCCAGCAGCGACAGGGAGGCGCAGTTCTTC. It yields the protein CASSDREAQFF.

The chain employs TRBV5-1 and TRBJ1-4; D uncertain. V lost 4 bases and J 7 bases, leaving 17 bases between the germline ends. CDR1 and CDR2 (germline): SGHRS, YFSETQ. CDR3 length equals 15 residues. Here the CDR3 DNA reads TGCGCCAGCAGCCCGGGTGGGCTTTCGGCTGAAAAACTGTTTTTT. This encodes CASSPGGLSAEKLFF.

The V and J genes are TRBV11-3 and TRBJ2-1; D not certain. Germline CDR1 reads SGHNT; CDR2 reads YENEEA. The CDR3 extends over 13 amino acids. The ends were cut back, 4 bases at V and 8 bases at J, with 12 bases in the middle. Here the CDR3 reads CASSSRPLDEQFF. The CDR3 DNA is TGTGCCAGCAGCTCCCGTCCATTGGATGAGCAGTTCTTC.

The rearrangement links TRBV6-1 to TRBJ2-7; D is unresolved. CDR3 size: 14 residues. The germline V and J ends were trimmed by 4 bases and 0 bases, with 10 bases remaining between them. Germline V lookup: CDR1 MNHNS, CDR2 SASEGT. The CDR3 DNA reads TGTGCCAGCAGTGGAACAACGGCCTCCTACGAGCAGTACTTC. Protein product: CASSGTTASYEQYF.

The CDR3 loop reads CASSEAGLAEAYNEQFF. For the CDR3, the DNA is TGTGCCAGCAGTGAAGCGGGACTAGCGGAAGCATACAATGAGCAGTTCTTC. The chain links TRBV6-1 to TRBJ2-1, with 11 bases aligning to TRBD2. This CDR3 contains 17 residues. J gave up 4 bases and V 0 bases, and 5 bases lay outside the gene matches. The germline gives CDR1 MNHNS, CDR2 SASEGT.

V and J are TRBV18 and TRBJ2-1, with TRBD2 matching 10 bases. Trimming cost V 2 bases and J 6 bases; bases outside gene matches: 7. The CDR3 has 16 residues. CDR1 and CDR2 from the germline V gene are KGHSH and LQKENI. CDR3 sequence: CASSPNLAGATNEQFF. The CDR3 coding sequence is TGTGCCAGCTCACCAAATCTAGCGGGAGCGACCAATGAGCAGTTCTTC. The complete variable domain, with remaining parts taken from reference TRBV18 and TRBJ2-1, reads NAGVMQNPRHLVRRRGQEARLRCSPMKGHSHVYWYRQLPEEGLKFMVYLQKENIIDESGMPKERFSAEFPKEGPSILRIQQVVRGDSAAYFCASSPNLAGATNEQFFGPGTRLTVL.

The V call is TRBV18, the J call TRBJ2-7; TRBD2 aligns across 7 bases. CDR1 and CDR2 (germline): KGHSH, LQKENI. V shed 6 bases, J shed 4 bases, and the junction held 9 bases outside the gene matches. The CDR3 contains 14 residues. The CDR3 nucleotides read TGTGCCAGCTCTAGGGCGGGAGCAGCTTACGAGCAGTACTTC. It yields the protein CASSRAGAAYEQYF.

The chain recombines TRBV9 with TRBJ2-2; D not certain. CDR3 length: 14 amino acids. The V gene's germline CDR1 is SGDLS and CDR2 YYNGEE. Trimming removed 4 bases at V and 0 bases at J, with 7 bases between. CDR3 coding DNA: TGTGCCAGCAGCCAGACGGCGAACACCGGGGAGCTGTTTTTT. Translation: CASSQTANTGELFF.

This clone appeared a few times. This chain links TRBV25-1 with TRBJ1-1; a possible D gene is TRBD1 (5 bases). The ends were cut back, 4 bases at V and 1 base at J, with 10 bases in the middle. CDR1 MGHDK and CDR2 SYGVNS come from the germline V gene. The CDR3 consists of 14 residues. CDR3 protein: CASSARAANTEAFF. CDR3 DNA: TGTGCCAGCAGTGCCAGGGCGGCGAACACTGAAGCTTTCTTT. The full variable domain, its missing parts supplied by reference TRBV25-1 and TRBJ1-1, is EADIYQTPRYLVIGTGKKITLECSQTMGHDKMYWYQQDPGMELHLIHYSYGVNSTEKGDLSSESTVSRIRTEHFPLTLESARPSHTSQYLCASSARAANTEAFFGQGTRLTVV.

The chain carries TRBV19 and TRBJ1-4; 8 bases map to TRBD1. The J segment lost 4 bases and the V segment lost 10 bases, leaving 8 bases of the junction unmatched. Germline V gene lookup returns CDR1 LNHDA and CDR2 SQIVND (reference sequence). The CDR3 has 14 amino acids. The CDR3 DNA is TGTGCCACCGGACAGGGAGGGCTTAATGAAAAACTGTTTTTT. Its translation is CATGQGGLNEKLFF.

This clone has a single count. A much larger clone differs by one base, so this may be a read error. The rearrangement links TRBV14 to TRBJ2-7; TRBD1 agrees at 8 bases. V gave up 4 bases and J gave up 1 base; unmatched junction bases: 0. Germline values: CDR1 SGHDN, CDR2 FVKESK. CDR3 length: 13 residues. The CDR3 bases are TGTGCCAGCAGCCGGGACAGGTCCTACGAGCAGTACTTC. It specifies CASSRDRSYEQYF.

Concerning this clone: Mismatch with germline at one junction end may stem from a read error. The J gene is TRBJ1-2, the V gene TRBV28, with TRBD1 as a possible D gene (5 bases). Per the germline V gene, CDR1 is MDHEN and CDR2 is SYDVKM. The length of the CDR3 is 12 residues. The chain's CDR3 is CASSPAWGSHNF. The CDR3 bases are TGTGCCAGCAGTCCCGCCTGGGGCAGTCACAACTTC.

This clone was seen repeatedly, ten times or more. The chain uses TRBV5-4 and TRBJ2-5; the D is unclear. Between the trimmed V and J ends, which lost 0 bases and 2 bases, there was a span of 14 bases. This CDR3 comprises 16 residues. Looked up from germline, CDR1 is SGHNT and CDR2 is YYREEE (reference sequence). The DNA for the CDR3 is TGTGCCAGCAGCTTGGGGATGGAGCGCTTACAAGAGACCCAGTACTTC. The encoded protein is CASSLGMERLQETQYF.